The next 11 T cell receptor beta chains were all read from a single sample in a study of OX40 agonist ivuxolimab in advanced cancers. Clones were read by immunoSEQ multiplex PCR, and TCRdb kept only the in-frame ones, dropping some. Of tens of thousands of clones in the sample, approximately 92% were seen once. Sequenced here: CD4+ or CD8+ T cells sorted from blood, sampled in a trial of the OX40 agonist ivuxolimab. The receptors come from an adult with an advanced solid tumor such as melanoma, head and neck, liver or kidney cancer.

The gene calls are TRBV13 and TRBJ2-3; D unclear. There are 14 residues in the CDR3. Trimming shortened V by 0 bases and J by 4 bases, and 8 bases separated the two germline ends. Germline CDR1 and CDR2: PRHDT and FYEKMQ (reference sequence). CDR3 bases: TGTGCCAGCAGCTTAGGTCGAGGCCCAGATACGCAGTATTTT. Translated: CASSLGRGPDTQYF.

V gene TRBV27 combines with J gene TRBJ2-3; 14 bases fit TRBD2. The CDR3 loop spans 16 amino acids. Germline V lookup: CDR1 MNHEY, CDR2 SMNVEV (reference sequence). The V gene end was trimmed by 5 bases and the J gene end by 3 bases; junction bases not matched to a gene: 4. This chain's CDR3 is CASSPGTSGGTDTQYF. The CDR3 nucleotides are TGTGCCAGCAGTCCCGGGACTAGCGGGGGTACAGATACGCAGTATTTT.

This rearrangement joins TRBV5-4 to TRBJ2-7; TRBD2 matches 12 bases. Germline assignment: CDR1 SGHNT and CDR2 YYREEE (reference sequence). The CDR3 has 17 residues. After removal of 0 bases from V and 7 bases from J, the junction contained 11 bases not matched to a gene. The CDR3 protein is CASSLGLAGGPYREQYF. The CDR3 DNA follows: TGTGCCAGCAGCTTGGGTCTAGCGGGAGGGCCGTATCGAGAGCAGTACTTC.

The chain combines TRBV9 with TRBJ2-7; 11 nucleotides line up with TRBD1. The V gene's germline CDR1 is SGDLS and CDR2 YYNGEE. The CDR3 extends over 18 amino acids. J was trimmed by 2 bases and V by 3 bases; bases with no gene match: 13. The DNA for the CDR3 is TGTGCCAGCAGCGGTCCTCCCCAGGGGGGACAGGGGGCCTACGAGCAGTACTTC. Residues: CASSGPPQGGQGAYEQYF.

This chain joins TRBV4-1 and TRBJ2-2; 9 bases line up with TRBD2. The V gene's germline CDR1 is MGHRA and CDR2 YSYEKL. The junction had 0 bases not matched to a gene; V was cut back by 1 base and J by 3 bases. This CDR3 is built from 15 residues. The CDR3 DNA follows: TGCGCCAGCAGCCAAGTAGCGGGGGACACCGGGGAGCTGTTTTTT. It yields the protein CASSQVAGDTGELFF.

V gene TRBV18 combines with J gene TRBJ1-5; TRBD1 matches at 8 bases. Germline trimming cut 1 base from V and 4 bases from J; bases unmatched to any gene: 15. The CDR3 runs 19 residues. The germline V gene encodes CDR1 KGHSH and CDR2 LQKENI. This chain's CDR3 is CASSPQQETGVQGNQPQHF. In DNA form, the CDR3 reads TGTGCCAGCTCACCACAGCAAGAGACAGGGGTTCAGGGAAATCAGCCCCAGCATTTT.

The rearrangement joins TRBV15 to TRBJ2-5, with 12 bases lining up with TRBD1. The V and J ends lost 0 bases and 5 bases, in that order; junction bases with no gene match: 10. The CDR3 is 18 residues long. Per the germline V gene, CDR1 is LNHNV and CDR2 is YYDKDF (reference sequence). Here the CDR3 reads CATSRDPRDRGRRETQYF. The CDR3 DNA follows: TGTGCCACCAGCAGAGATCCCCGGGACAGGGGGCGCCGGGAGACCCAGTACTTC.

The gene calls are TRBV7-9 and TRBJ2-2; 8 bases align to TRBD2. This CDR3 is built from 18 residues. The J segment lost 3 bases and the V segment lost 1 base, leaving 10 bases of the junction unmatched. Germline V CDR1 and CDR2: SEHNR, FQNEAQ (reference sequence). CDR3 protein: CASSLGSTGLADTGELFF. The CDR3 bases are TGTGCCAGCAGCTTAGGTAGCACCGGACTAGCAGACACCGGGGAGCTGTTTTTT.

This chain joins TRBV14 and TRBJ2-7, with 7 bases that match TRBD1. CDR3 length: 13 amino acids. J gave up 3 bases and V 5 bases, and 4 bases lay outside the gene matches. Germline assignment: CDR1 SGHDN and CDR2 FVKESK. The CDR3 region has the DNA TGTGCCAGCAGCTCCCGGGACAGCTACGAGCAGTACTTC. Protein: CASSSRDSYEQYF.

The rearrangement uses TRBV9 and TRBJ1-1, with TRBD1 as a possible D gene (5 bases). V shed 4 bases and J shed 5 bases, with 12 bases lying between them. The CDR3 consists of 13 residues. From germline, CDR1 is SGDLS and CDR2 YYNGEE. The CDR3 spells CASSPRGGTEAFF. The CDR3 DNA sequence: TGTGCCAGCAGCCCCCGCGGGGGTACTGAAGCTTTCTTT.

The J gene is TRBJ1-2, the V gene TRBV6-5; 8 bases align to TRBD1. V dropped 7 bases and J dropped 2; count of bases not matched to a gene: 6. Germline loops: CDR1 MNHEY, CDR2 SVGAGI. The CDR3 extends over 14 amino acids. The DNA for the CDR3 is TGTGCCAGCACTGGACAGGGCCGGAACTATGGCTACACCTTC. Its translation: CASTGQGRNYGYTF.